This T cell receptor beta chain was documented in a study of T cell responses to AZD1222 COVID-19 vaccine. Trimming took off 4 bases at V and 5 bases at J, with 14 bases between the two ends. This CDR3 has 15 amino acids. Germline CDR1 LGHDT, CDR2 YNNKEL (reference sequence). Second-dose intervals of approximately 4 or approximately 12 weeks were pooled. The repertoire was sequenced with immunoSEQ multiplex PCR; TCRdb's copy has only in-frame clones and lacks some. The sample holds about 110,000 clones; approximately 92% are singletons and the top ten take 35% to 55%. Study outcomes and limitations: Donor demographics were predominantly white British with a female majority; clonal diversity may be underestimated. Along spike, vaccine-associated CD4 TCRs were found throughout, with dominance at 160-218 and 743-854.

As for this clone: Its target is not known.

The chain employs TRBV3-1 (or the pseudogene TRBV3-2) and TRBJ1-4; unclear D gene. The sample in question was peripheral blood, obtained 28 days after the second AZD1222 dose. This TCR came from an adult who received the AZD1222 COVID-19 vaccine. The DNA of the CDR3 is TGTGCCAGCAGCCTATCCGGGAGCCAAAATGAAAAACTGTTTTTT. Its protein is CASSLSGSQNEKLFF.